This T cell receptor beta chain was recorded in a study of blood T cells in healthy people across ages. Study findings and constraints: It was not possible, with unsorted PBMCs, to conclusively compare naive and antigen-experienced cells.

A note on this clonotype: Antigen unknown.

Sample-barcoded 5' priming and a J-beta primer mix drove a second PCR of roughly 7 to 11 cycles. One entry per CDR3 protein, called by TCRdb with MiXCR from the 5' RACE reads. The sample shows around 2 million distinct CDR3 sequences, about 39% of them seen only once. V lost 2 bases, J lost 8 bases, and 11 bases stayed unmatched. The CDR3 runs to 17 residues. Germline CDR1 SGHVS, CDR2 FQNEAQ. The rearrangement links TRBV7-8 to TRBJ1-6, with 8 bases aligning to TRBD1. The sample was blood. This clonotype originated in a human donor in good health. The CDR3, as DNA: TGTGCCAGCAGCTTAAAGTCCCATGGGACAGGTTATTCACCCCTCCACTTT. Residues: CASSLKSHGTGYSPLHF.